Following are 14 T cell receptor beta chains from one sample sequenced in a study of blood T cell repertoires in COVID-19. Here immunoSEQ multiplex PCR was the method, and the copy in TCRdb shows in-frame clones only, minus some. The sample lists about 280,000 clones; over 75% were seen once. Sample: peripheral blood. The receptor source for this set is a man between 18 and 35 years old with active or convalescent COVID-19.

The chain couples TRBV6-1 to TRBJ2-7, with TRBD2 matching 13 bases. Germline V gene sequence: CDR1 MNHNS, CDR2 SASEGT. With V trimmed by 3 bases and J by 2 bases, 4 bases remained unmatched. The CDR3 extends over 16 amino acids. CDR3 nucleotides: TGTGCCAGCAGTGAGGGACTAGCGGGGAGCACCTACGAGCAGTACTTC. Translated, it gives CASSEGLAGSTYEQYF.

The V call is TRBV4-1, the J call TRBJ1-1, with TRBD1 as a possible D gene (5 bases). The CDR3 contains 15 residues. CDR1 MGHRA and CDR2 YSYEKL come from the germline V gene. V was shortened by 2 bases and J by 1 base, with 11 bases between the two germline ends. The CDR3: CASSQIWGRNTEAFF. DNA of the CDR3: TGCGCCAGCAGCCAAATATGGGGCAGGAACACTGAAGCTTTCTTT.

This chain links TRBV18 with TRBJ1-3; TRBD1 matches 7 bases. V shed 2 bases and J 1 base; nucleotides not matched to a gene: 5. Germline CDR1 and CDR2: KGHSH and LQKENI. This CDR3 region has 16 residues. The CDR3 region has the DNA TGTGCCAGCTCACCAAGACAGGGCGGTTCTGGAAACACCATATATTTT. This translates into CASSPRQGGSGNTIYF.

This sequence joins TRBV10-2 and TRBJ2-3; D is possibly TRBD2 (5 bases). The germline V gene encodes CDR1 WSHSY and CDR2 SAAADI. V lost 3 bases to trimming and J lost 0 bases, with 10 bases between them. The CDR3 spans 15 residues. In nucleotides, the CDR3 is TGCGCCAGCAGTGAAGTCAGCGGAAGCACAGATACGCAGTATTTT. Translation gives CASSEVSGSTDTQYF.

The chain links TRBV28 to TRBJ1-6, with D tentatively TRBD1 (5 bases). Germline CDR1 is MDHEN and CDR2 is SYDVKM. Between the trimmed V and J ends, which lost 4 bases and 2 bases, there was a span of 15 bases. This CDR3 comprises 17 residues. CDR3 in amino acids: CASSSWGVRPYNSPLHF. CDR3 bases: TGTGCCAGCAGTTCCTGGGGGGTGAGACCCTATAATTCACCCCTCCACTTT.

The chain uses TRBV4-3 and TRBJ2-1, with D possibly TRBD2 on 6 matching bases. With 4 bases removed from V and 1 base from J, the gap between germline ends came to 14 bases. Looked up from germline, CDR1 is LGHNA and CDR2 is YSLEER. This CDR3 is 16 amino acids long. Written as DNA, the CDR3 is TGCGCCAGCAGCCGGGACGGTAGCGGTTCCTACAATGAGCAGTTCTTC. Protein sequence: CASSRDGSGSYNEQFF.

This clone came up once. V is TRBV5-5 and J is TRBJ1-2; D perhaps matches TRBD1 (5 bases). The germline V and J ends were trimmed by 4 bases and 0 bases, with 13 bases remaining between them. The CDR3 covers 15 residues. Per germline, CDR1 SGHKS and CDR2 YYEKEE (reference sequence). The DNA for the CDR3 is TGTGCCAGCAGCCTACGTCCGACAGCTAACTATGGCTACACCTTC. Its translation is CASSLRPTANYGYTF.

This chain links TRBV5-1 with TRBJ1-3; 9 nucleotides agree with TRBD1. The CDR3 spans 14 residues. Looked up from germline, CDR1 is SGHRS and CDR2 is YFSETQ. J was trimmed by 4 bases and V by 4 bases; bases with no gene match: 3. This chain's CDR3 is CASSPDRGGNTIYF. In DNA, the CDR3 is TGCGCCAGCAGCCCCGACAGGGGGGGAAACACCATATATTTT.

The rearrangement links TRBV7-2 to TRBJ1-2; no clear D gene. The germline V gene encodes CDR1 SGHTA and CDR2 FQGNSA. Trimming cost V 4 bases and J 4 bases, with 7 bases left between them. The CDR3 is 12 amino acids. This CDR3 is CASSSYSYGYTF. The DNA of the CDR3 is TGTGCCAGCAGCTCGTACAGCTATGGCTACACCTTC.

The DNA for the CDR3 is TGTGCCAGCAGCGCCGCTGGGGGGGTGAACACTGAAGCTTTCTTT. As protein: CASSAAGGVNTEAFF. This chain connects TRBV9 to TRBJ1-1; D may be TRBD1 (5 bases). This CDR3 has 15 residues. Germline CDR1 reads SGDLS; CDR2 reads YYNGEE. V lost 3 bases and J lost 0, with 12 bases in between.

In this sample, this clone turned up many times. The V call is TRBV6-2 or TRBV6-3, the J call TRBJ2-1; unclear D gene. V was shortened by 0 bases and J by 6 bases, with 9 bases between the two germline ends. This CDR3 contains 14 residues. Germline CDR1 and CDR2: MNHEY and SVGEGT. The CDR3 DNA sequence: TGTGCCAGCAGTTACTCTAGTGAAGCCAATGAGCAGTTCTTC. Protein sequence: CASSYSSEANEQFF.

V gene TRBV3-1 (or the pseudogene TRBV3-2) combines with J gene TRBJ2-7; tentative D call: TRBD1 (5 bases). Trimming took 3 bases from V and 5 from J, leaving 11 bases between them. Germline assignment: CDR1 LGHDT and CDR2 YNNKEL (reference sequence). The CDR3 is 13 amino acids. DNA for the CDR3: TGTGCCAGCAGCCAGGGTAGGGGCAACGAGCAGTACTTC. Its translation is CASSQGRGNEQYF.

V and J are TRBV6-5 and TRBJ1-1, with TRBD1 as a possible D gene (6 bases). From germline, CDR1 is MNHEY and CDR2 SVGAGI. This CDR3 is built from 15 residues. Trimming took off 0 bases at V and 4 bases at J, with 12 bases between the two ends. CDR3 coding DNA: TGTGCCAGCAGTTACTCGGGGGGGCTAGGCACTGAAGCTTTCTTT. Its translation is CASSYSGGLGTEAFF.

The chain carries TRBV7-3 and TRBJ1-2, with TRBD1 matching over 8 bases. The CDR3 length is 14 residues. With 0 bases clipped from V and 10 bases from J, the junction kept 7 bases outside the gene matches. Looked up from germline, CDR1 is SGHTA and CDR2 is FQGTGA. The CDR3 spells CASSLTGRDRFYTF. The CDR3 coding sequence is TGTGCCAGCAGCTTAACAGGGAGGGACAGGTTCTACACCTTC.